The source of this TCR beta chain is a study of T cells in Graves' hyperthyroidism and ophthalmopathy. This clonotype has only a few counts. Its antigen is not identified. Patients showing uncontrolled infection, other autoimmune disease, pregnancy or lactation were ineligible. Study conclusions and caveats: Peripheral blood also featured most of the thyroid clonotypes expanded above 0.001.

Germline V gives CDR1 GTSNPN, CDR2 SVGIG (reference sequence). The V and J ends lost 1 base and 6 bases respectively, with 10 bases between them. The CDR3 spans 13 residues. Amplification of TCR beta CDR3 regions used RNA as the template. HTBI primers were the set used in a first-round RT-PCR of the TCR CDR3. One entry per CDR3 protein results from TCRdb running MiXCR on the multiplex PCR reads. The data contain more than 450,000 distinct CDR3 sequences, just under 20% of them singletons. The rearrangement links TRBV30 to TRBJ1-5; D not resolved. This clonotype originated in a man aged 40-49 years with Graves' ophthalmopathy. The source material was blood. The CDR3 DNA reads TGTGCCTGGAGTGCCGGGGTAGGTCAGCCCCAGCATTTT. Translated: CAWSAGVGQPQHF.